This T cell receptor (beta chain) was found in a study of blood T cell repertoires in COVID-19. Study-wide background: T cells, B-cell-depleted T cells, or PBMCs supplied cDNA or gDNA.

Per the original data handling: Nucleated cell number was recorded as an estimate derived from reference gene primer amplification. Using immunoSEQ multiplex PCR, the repertoire was profiled, and TCRdb retains in-frame clones only, with some absent. The V and J calls and clone size were taken over from that table, and D and trimming were inferred from the DNA. The sample has about 150,000 clones; approximately 86% are singletons. V gave up 4 bases and J gave up 7 bases; unmatched junction bases: 9. This CDR3 is built from 15 residues. Germline CDR1 is KGHSH and CDR2 is LQKENI. It was during active infection that Seattle patients were enrolled and then longitudinally followed.

The rearrangement joins TRBV18 to TRBJ2-1, with 8 bases fitting TRBD2. The specimen sequenced was peripheral blood. This sequence was found in a man aged 60 to 69 with COVID-19, enrolled during active disease. The CDR3: CASSRPAGEKNEQFF. CDR3 in DNA: TGTGCCAGCTCACGGCCAGCGGGAGAGAAGAATGAGCAGTTCTTC.